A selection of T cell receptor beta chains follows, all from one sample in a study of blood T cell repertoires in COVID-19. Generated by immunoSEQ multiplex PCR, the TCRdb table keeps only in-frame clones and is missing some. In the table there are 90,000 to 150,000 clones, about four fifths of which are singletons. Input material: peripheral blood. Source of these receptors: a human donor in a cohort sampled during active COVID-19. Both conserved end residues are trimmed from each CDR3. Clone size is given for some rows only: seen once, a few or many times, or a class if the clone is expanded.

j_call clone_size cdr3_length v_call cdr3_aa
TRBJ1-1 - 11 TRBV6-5 ASTGHTGAEAF
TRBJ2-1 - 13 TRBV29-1 SVAGLAGVYNEQF
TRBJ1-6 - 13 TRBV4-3 ASSQEWLTNSPLH
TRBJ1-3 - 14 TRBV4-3 ASSQDVGGPGNTIY
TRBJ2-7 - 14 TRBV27 ASSPKLAGRLGEQY
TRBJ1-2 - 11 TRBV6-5 ASSPSAEWGYT
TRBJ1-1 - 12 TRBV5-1 ASSSPGDNTEAF
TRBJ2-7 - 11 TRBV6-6 ASRGTGGSEQY
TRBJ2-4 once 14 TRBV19 ASSIGGGQAKNIQY
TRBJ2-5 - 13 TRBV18 ASSPGTGVQETQY
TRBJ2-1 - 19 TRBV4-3 ASSQEGGLAGGLASYNEQF
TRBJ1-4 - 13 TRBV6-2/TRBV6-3 ASSYADERNEKLF
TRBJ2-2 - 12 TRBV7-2 ASSYSPGAGELF
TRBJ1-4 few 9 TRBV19 ASTPREKLF
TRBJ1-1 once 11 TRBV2 ASRTDTNTEAF
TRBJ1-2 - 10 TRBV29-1 SVERQNYGYT
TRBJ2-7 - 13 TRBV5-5 ASSPRPPRGYEQY